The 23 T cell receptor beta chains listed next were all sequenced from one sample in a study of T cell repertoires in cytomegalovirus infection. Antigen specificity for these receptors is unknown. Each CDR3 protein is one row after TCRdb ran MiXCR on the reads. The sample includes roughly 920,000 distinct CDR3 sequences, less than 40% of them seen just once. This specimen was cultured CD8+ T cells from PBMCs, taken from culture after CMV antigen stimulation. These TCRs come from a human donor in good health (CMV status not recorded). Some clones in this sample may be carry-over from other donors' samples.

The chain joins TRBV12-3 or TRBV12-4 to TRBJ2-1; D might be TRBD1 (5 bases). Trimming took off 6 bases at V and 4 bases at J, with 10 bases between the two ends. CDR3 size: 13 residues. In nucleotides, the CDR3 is TGTGCCAGCAGCAATTCAGGGTACAATGAGCAGTTCTTC. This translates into CASSNSGYNEQFF.

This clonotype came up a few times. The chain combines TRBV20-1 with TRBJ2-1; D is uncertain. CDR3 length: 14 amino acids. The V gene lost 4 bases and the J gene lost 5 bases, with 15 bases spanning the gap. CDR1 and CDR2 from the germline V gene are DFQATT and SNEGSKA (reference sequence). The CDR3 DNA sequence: TGCAGTGCTAACACGCATATCCTAAACAATGAGCAGTTCTTC. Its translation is CSANTHILNNEQFF.

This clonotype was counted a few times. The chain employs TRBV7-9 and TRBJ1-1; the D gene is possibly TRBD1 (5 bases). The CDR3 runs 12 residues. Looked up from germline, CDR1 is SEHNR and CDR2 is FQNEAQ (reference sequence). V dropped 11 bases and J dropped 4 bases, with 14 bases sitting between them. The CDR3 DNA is TGTGCCTGCGGGGGGGGTTCCACTGAAGCTTTCTTT. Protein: CACGGGSTEAFF. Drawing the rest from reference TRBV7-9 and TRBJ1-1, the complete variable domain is DTGVSQNPRHKITKRGQNVTFRCDPISEHNRLYWYRQTLGQGPEFLTYFQNEAQLEKSRLLSDRFSAERPKGSFSTLEIQRTEQGDSAMYLCACGGGSTEAFFGQGTRLTVV.

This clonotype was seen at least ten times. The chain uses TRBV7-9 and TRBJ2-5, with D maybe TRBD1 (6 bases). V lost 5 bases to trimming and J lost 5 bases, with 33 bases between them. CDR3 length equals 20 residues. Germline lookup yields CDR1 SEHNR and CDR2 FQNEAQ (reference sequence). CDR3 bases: TGTGCCAGCAGCCCAGTCCTGCTGACCACGGACGGACAGCTCGGGGAGACCCAGTACTTC. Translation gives CASSPVLLTTDGQLGETQYF. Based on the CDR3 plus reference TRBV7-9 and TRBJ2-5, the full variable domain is DTGVSQNPRHKITKRGQNVTFRCDPISEHNRLYWYRQTLGQGPEFLTYFQNEAQLEKSRLLSDRFSAERPKGSFSTLEIQRTEQGDSAMYLCASSPVLLTTDGQLGETQYFGPGTRLLVL.

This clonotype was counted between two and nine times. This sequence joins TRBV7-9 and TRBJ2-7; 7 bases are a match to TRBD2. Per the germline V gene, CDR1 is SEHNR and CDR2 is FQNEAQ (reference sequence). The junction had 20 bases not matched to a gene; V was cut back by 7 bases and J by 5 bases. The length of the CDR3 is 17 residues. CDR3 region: CASTKLFPPRGSDEQYF. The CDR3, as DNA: TGTGCCAGCACCAAGCTGTTTCCTCCGCGGGGGTCTGACGAGCAGTACTTC.

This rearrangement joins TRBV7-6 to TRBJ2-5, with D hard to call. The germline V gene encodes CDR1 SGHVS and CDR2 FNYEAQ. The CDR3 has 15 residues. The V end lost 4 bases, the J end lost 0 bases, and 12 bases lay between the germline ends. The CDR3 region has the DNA TGTGCCAGCAGCTCGATCCCCGGTTACCAAGAGACCCAGTACTTC. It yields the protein CASSSIPGYQETQYF.

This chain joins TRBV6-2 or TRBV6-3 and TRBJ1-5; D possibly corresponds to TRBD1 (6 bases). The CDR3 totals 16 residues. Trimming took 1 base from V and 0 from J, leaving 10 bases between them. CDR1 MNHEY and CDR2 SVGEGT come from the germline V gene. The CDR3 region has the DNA TGTGCCAGCAGTTACTTCGGACAGTATAGCAATCAGCCCCAGCATTTT. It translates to CASSYFGQYSNQPQHF.

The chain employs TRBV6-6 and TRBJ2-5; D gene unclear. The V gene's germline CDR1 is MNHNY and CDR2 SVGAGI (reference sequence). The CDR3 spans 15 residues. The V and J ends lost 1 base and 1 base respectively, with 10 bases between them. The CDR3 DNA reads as TGTGCCAGCAGTTACTACAGCTCCGCCCAAGAGACCCAGTACTTC. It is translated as CASSYYSSAQETQYF.

CDR3 DNA sequence: TGTGCCAGCAGTTACTTGACAGGGGGCATTAATCAGCCCCAGCATTTT. Protein product: CASSYLTGGINQPQHF. The chain is built from TRBV6-6 and TRBJ1-5; 10 nucleotides align to TRBD1. The germline CDR1 and CDR2 sequences are MNHNY and SVGAGI (reference sequence). J was trimmed by 4 bases and V by 1 base; bases with no gene match: 4. The CDR3 spans 16 residues.

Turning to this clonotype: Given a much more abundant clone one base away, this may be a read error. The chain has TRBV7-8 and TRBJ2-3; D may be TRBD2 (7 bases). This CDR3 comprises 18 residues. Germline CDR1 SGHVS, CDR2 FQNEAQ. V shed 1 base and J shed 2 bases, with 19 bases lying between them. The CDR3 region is CASSLDGSRGGNTDTQYF. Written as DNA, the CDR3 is TGTGCCAGCAGCTTAGACGGTTCTAGGGGGGGCAACACAGATACGCAGTATTTT.

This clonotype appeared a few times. The CDR3 is CASSYSRQDYSPLHF. The DNA for the CDR3 is TGTGCCAGCAGTTACTCTAGGCAGGACTATTCACCCCTCCACTTT. The chain joins TRBV6-7 to TRBJ1-6; D remains ambiguous. TRBV6-7 carries the ORF label, with uncertain function. The CDR3 consists of 15 residues. V was clipped by 0 bases and J by 8 bases, with 11 bases between them.

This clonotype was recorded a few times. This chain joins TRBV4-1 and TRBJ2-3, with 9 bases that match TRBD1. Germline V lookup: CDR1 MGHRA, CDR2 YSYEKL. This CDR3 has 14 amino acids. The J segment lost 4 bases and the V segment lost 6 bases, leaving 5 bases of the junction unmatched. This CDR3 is CASRRTGGPDTQYF. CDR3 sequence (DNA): TGCGCCAGCAGACGAACAGGGGGCCCAGATACGCAGTATTTT.

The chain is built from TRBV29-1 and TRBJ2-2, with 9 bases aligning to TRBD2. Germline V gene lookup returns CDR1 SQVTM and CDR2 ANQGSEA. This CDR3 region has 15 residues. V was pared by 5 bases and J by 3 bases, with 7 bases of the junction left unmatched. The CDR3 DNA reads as TGCAGCGTTAACAGCGGGGGGCCGTACACCGGGGAGCTGTTTTTT. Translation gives CSVNSGGPYTGELFF.

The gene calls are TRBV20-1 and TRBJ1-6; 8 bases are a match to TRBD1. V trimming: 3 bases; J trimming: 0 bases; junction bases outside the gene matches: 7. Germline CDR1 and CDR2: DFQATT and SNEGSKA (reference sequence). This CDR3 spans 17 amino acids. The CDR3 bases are TGCAGTGCTAGGGGACAGGAACATAGCTCCTATAATTCACCCCTCCACTTT. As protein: CSARGQEHSSYNSPLHF.

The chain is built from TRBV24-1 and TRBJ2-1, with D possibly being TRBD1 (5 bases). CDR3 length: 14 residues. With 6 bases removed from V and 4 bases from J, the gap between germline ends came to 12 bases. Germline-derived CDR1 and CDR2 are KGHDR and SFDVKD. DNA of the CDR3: TGTGCCACCAGTCCAAGGACACCTTACAATGAGCAGTTCTTC. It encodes CATSPRTPYNEQFF.

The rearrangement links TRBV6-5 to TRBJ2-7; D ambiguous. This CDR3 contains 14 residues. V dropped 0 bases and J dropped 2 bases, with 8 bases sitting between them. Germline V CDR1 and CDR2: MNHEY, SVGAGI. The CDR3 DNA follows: TGTGCCAGCAGTTACTCCGGGTACCCCTACGAGCAGTACTTC. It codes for CASSYSGYPYEQYF.

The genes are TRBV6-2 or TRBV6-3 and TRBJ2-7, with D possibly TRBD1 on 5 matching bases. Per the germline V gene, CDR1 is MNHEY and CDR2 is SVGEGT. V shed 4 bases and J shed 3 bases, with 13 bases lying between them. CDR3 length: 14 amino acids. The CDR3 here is CASSSLRDHYEQYV. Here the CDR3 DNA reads TGTGCCAGCAGTTCCCTCAGGGATCACTACGAGCAGTACGTC.

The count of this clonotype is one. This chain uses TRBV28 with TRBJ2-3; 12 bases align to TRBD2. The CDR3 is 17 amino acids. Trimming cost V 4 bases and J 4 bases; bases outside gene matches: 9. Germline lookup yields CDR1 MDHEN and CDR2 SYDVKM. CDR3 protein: CASSSNLAGGLSDTQYF. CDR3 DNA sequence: TGTGCCAGCAGTTCGAATCTAGCGGGGGGGCTCTCAGATACGCAGTATTTT.

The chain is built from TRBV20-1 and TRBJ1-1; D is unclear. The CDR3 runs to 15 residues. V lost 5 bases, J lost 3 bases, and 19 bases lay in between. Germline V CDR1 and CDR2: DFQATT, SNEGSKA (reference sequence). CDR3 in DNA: TGCAGTGCTCGCCGACACGTGGCTGTGTACACTGAAGCTTTCTTT. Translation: CSARRHVAVYTEAFF.

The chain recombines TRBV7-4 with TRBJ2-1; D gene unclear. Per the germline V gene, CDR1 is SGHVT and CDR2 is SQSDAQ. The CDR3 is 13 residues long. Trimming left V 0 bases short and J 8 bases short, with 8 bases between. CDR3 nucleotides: TGTGCCAGCAGCTTAGCTCGAATCGATGAGCAGTTCTTC. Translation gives CASSLARIDEQFF.

CDR3 sequence (DNA): TGTGCCAGCAGTTACTCGAAGACGAATGAGCAGTTCTTC. This translates into CASSYSKTNEQFF. The chain recombines TRBV6-2 or TRBV6-3 with TRBJ2-1; no definite D call. The germline V and J ends were trimmed by 0 bases and 7 bases, with 7 bases remaining between them. CDR1 and CDR2 from the germline V gene are MNHEY and SVGEGT. The CDR3 spans 13 residues.

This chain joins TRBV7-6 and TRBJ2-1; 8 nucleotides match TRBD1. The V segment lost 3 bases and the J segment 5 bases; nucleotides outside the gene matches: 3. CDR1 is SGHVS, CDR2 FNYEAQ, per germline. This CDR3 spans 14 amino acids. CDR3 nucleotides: TGTGCCAGCAGCTTCGGGACAGGACACAATGAGCAGTTCTTC. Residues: CASSFGTGHNEQFF.

CDR3 amino acids: CSAGPRGQFPVDTQYF. CDR3 bases: TGCAGTGCTGGCCCCCGCGGACAGTTCCCAGTAGATACGCAGTATTTT. The chain has TRBV20-1 and TRBJ2-3, with D maybe TRBD1 (6 bases). The CDR3 covers 16 residues. Trimming took 5 bases from V and 5 from J, leaving 23 bases between them. CDR1 and CDR2 (germline): DFQATT, SNEGSKA (reference sequence).